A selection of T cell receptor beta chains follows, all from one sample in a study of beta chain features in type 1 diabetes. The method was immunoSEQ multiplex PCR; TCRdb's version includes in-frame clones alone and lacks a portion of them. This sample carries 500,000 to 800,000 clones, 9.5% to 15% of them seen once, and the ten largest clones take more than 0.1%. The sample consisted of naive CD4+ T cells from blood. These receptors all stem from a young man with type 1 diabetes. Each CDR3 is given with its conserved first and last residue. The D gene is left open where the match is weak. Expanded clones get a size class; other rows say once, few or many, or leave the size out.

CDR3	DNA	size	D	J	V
CASSQQGRLYEQYF	TGTGCCAGCAGCCAACAAGGACGGCTCTACGAGCAGTACTTC	few	.	TRBJ2-7	TRBV9
CAWSVGGWANVQYF	TGTGCCTGGAGTGTAGGAGGGTGGGCCAACGTCCAGTACTTC	.	.	TRBJ2-7	TRBV30
CASLGNLPGANVLTF	TGTGCCAGCCTTGGGAACCTCCCTGGGGCCAACGTCCTGACTTTC	few	.	TRBJ2-6	TRBV9
CASSHALGTDTQYF	TGTGCCAGCAGCCATGCTTTGGGCACAGATACGCAGTATTTT	few	.	TRBJ2-3	TRBV4-2
CASRGSGGAYNEQFF	TGTGCCAGCAGAGGGAGCGGGGGGGCCTACAATGAGCAGTTCTTC	few	TRBD2	TRBJ2-1	TRBV7-2
CAISVRGSTSTDTQYF	TGTGCCATCAGTGTGAGAGGGAGTACTAGCACAGATACGCAGTATTTT	few	.	TRBJ2-3	TRBV10-3
CASSGPTGGEASNYGYTF	TGTGCCAGCAGCGGTCCTACAGGGGGCGAAGCCTCTAACTATGGCTACACCTTC	once	TRBD1	TRBJ1-2	TRBV9
CASSQLGPMTSTDTQYF	TGCGCCAGCAGCCAACTTGGACCAATGACTAGCACAGATACGCAGTATTTT	few	.	TRBJ2-3	TRBV4-3
CASSLTGAAKNIQYF	TGTGCCAGCAGCCTGACGGGGGCGGCCAAAAACATTCAGTACTTC	few	.	TRBJ2-4	TRBV6-5
CASSLTGSNTEAFF	TGTGCCAGCAGTCTTACAGGCTCGAACACTGAAGCTTTCTTT	once	.	TRBJ1-1	TRBV6-6
CASSWQETQYF	TGTGCCAGCAGCTGGCAAGAGACCCAGTACTTC	.	.	TRBJ2-5	TRBV7-2
CASSLEGAAGELFF	TGCGCCAGCAGCTTAGAGGGGGCCGCCGGGGAGCTGTTTTTT	few	TRBD1	TRBJ2-2	TRBV5-1
CASSPGSQETQYF	TGCGCCAGCAGCCCCGGGAGTCAAGAGACCCAGTACTTC	.	.	TRBJ2-5	TRBV5-1
CASTPEVGVGAFF	TGTGCCAGCACCCCGGAGGTCGGAGTTGGAGCTTTCTTT	few	.	TRBJ1-1	TRBV7-2
CASSLGQGSLKQFF	TGTGCCAGCAGCTTAGGACAGGGATCCTTAAAGCAGTTCTTC	.	TRBD1	TRBJ2-1	TRBV7-2
CASSAGSNQPQHF	TGTGCCAGTAGCGCAGGAAGCAATCAGCCCCAGCATTTT	.	.	TRBJ1-5	TRBV19
CASSPSPGYGYTF	TGTGCCAGCAGTCCCTCCCCAGGATATGGCTACACCTTC	few	.	TRBJ1-2	TRBV6-6
CAWSVRGAGNQPQHF	TGTGCCTGGAGTGTACGGGGGGCTGGCAATCAGCCCCAGCATTTT	few	.	TRBJ1-5	TRBV30
CASSPRGAGNTIYF	TGTGCCAGCAGCCCACGAGGGGCTGGAAACACCATATATTTT	few	.	TRBJ1-3	TRBV7-8
CASSQGGGQPNTEAFF	TGCGCCAGCAGCCAAGGGGGTGGACAACCGAACACTGAAGCTTTCTTT	.	.	TRBJ1-1	TRBV4-3
CASSERGVTDTQYF	TGTGCCAGCAGCGAGCGGGGGGTCACAGATACGCAGTATTTT	.	TRBD2	TRBJ2-3	TRBV9
CSVADRDRGHYEQYF	TGCAGCGTGGCGGACCGGGACAGGGGGCATTACGAGCAGTACTTC	few	TRBD1	TRBJ2-7	TRBV29-1
CASSAYLGAFNTGELFF	TGTGCCAGCAGCGCCTATCTGGGGGCCTTTAACACCGGGGAGCTGTTTTTT	.	.	TRBJ2-2	TRBV9
CASSFSGTSGADTQYF	TGCGCCAGCAGCTTTTCCGGGACTAGCGGGGCAGATACGCAGTATTTT	.	TRBD2	TRBJ2-3	TRBV5-1
CASSQEFRGHEQYF	TGCGCCAGCAGCCAAGAGTTCCGAGGGCACGAGCAGTACTTC	few	.	TRBJ2-7	TRBV4-3
CASTGTGGNSPLHF	TGTGCCAGCACAGGGACAGGGGGAAATTCACCCCTCCACTTT	.	TRBD1	TRBJ1-6	TRBV2
CASGSPQDRSYNEQFF	TGTGCTAGTGGTTCCCCACAGGATCGCTCCTACAATGAGCAGTTCTTC	few	.	TRBJ2-1	TRBV12-5
CASSSQAVRGYTF	TGTGCCAGCAGCTCCCAAGCCGTGCGGGGCTACACCTTC	few	.	TRBJ1-2	TRBV7-9
CASSQEHRNGNTIYF	TGCGCCAGCAGCCAAGAACACAGAAATGGAAACACCATATATTTT	.	.	TRBJ1-3	TRBV4-3
CASSSSGGTGELFF	TGTGCCAGCAGCTCAAGCGGTGGGACCGGGGAGCTGTTTTTT	.	.	TRBJ2-2	TRBV7-9
CASSLSGRRSYEQYF	TGTGCCAGCAGTTTGTCGGGACGACGCTCCTACGAGCAGTACTTC	few	.	TRBJ2-7	TRBV27
CASSLVGKGRGTEAFF	TGTGCCAGCAGTTTGGTCGGGAAGGGCCGGGGCACTGAAGCTTTCTTT	.	.	TRBJ1-1	TRBV27
CASSVVQGYEAFF	TGTGCCAGCAGCGTTGTACAGGGATACGAAGCTTTCTTT	.	.	TRBJ1-1	TRBV9
CASSQIALAGGGTDTQYF	TGTGCCAGCAGCCAAATCGCGTTAGCGGGGGGTGGCACAGATACGCAGTATTTT	few	TRBD2	TRBJ2-3	TRBV4-2
CASSFRDTQETQYF	TGTGCCAGCAGCTTCCGGGACACACAAGAGACCCAGTACTTC	few	.	TRBJ2-5	TRBV7-9
CASSVQGSNTEAFF	TGCGCCAGCAGCGTACAGGGGAGTAACACTGAAGCTTTCTTT	.	TRBD1	TRBJ1-1	TRBV5-1
CASSPGQGRGSNQPQHF	TGTGCCAGCAGCCCAGGACAGGGGAGGGGAAGCAATCAGCCCCAGCATTTT	few	TRBD1	TRBJ1-5	TRBV4-2
CARGGSGPYEQYF	TGTGCCAGGGGGGGTTCTGGGCCCTACGAGCAGTACTTC	.	.	TRBJ2-7	TRBV27
CASSSPAGGYGYTF	TGTGCCAGCAGCTCACCGGCAGGGGGATATGGCTACACCTTC	.	TRBD1	TRBJ1-2	TRBV11-2
CAISSTGTEKLFF	TGTGCCATCAGCTCAACAGGGACCGAAAAACTGTTTTTT	few	.	TRBJ1-4	TRBV10-3
CTTLTVDNEQFF	TGCACCACTCTCACAGTTGACAATGAGCAGTTCTTC	.	.	TRBJ2-1	TRBV29-1
CAWQTGHNSPLHF	TGTGCCTGGCAAACTGGACATAATTCACCCCTCCACTTT	few	.	TRBJ1-6	TRBV30
CASSPLQRGVLNEQFF	TGTGCCAGCTCACCACTCCAGCGGGGGGTCCTAAATGAGCAGTTCTTC	few	TRBD2	TRBJ2-1	TRBV18
CSVGQRTDTQYF	TGCAGCGTTGGACAGCGCACAGATACGCAGTATTTT	few	.	TRBJ2-3	TRBV29-1
CASSLGPGVADEQFF	TGTGCCAGCAGCCTGGGGCCCGGTGTAGCGGATGAGCAGTTCTTC	.	.	TRBJ2-1	TRBV9
CASRGSTDTQYF	TGTGCCAGCAGGGGGTCCACAGATACGCAGTATTTT	.	.	TRBJ2-3	TRBV7-2
CASSLWASGGETQYF	TGTGCCAGCAGCTTGTGGGCTAGCGGGGGAGAGACCCAGTACTTC	few	TRBD2	TRBJ2-5	TRBV5-4
CASSLGQGGTDTQYF	TGTGCCAGCAGCTTGGGACAGGGGGGGACAGATACGCAGTATTTT	.	TRBD1	TRBJ2-3	TRBV5-4
CASSLLAGGNNEQFF	TGCGCCAGCAGTCTCCTAGCGGGGGGGAACAATGAGCAGTTCTTC	.	TRBD2	TRBJ2-1	TRBV5-1